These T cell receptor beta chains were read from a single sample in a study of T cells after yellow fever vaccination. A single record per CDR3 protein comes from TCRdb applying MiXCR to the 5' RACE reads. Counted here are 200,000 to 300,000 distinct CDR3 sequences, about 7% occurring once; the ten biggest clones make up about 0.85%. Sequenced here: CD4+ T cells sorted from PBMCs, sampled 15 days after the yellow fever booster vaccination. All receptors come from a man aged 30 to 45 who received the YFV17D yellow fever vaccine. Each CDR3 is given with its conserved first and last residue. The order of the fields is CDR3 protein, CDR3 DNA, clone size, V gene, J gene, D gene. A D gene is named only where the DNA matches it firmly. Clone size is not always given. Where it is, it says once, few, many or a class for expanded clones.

CDR3 protein: CSGGRDTQYF; CDR3 DNA: TGCAGCGGGGGGCGAGATACGCAGTATTTT; clone size: many; V gene: TRBV29-1; J gene: TRBJ2-3; D gene: NA
CDR3 protein: CASSSTGWRTQYF; CDR3 DNA: TGCGCCAGCAGCTCCACAGGGTGGCGGACCCAGTACTTC; clone size: few; V gene: TRBV5-1; J gene: TRBJ2-5; D gene: NA
CDR3 protein: CASSLRNTGTGTYEQYF; CDR3 DNA: TGTGCCAGCAGCCTCCGAAATACCGGGACAGGGACATACGAGCAGTACTTC; clone size: few; V gene: TRBV5-6; J gene: TRBJ2-7; D gene: TRBD1
CDR3 protein: CAISELRGQGAGQF; CDR3 DNA: TGTGCCATCAGTGAGCTCCGTGGACAGGGGGCCGGTCAGTTC; clone size: many; V gene: TRBV10-3; J gene: TRBJ2-7; D gene: TRBD1
CDR3 protein: CSAREGASGRSQQYF; CDR3 DNA: TGCAGTGCTAGAGAAGGGGCTAGCGGGAGATCACAGCAGTATTTT; clone size: many; V gene: TRBV20-1; J gene: TRBJ2-3; D gene: TRBD2
CDR3 protein: CASSSGAPGTGELFF; CDR3 DNA: TGCGCCAGCAGCTCAGGGGCCCCAGGCACCGGGGAGCTGTTTTTT; clone size: many; V gene: TRBV5-1; J gene: TRBJ2-2; D gene: NA
CDR3 protein: CASSLHPGNEQFF; CDR3 DNA: TGTGCCAGCAGCCTCCACCCGGGCAATGAGCAGTTCTTC; clone size: few; V gene: TRBV7-2; J gene: TRBJ2-1; D gene: NA
CDR3 protein: CSARKLADYNEQFF; CDR3 DNA: TGCAGTGCTAGAAAGCTAGCGGACTACAATGAGCAGTTCTTC; clone size: NA; V gene: TRBV20-1; J gene: TRBJ2-1; D gene: TRBD2
CDR3 protein: CASTREAEAFF; CDR3 DNA: TGTGCCAGCACAAGGGAGGCTGAAGCTTTCTTT; clone size: NA; V gene: TRBV18; J gene: TRBJ1-1; D gene: NA
CDR3 protein: CASSETGDTGELFF; CDR3 DNA: TGTGCCAGCAGCGAAACAGGGGACACCGGGGAGCTGTTTTTT; clone size: NA; V gene: TRBV28; J gene: TRBJ2-2; D gene: TRBD1
CDR3 protein: CASSEQGENTEAFF; CDR3 DNA: TGCGCCAGCAGCGAACAGGGGGAGAACACTGAAGCTTTCTTT; clone size: few; V gene: TRBV5-1; J gene: TRBJ1-1; D gene: TRBD1
CDR3 protein: CASSLAPSGPWNEQFF; CDR3 DNA: TGCGCCAGCAGCTTGGCCCCTAGCGGGCCATGGAATGAGCAGTTCTTC; clone size: NA; V gene: TRBV5-1; J gene: TRBJ2-1; D gene: TRBD2
CDR3 protein: CASSFRGRADTQYF; CDR3 DNA: TGTGCCAGCAGCTTTCGCGGGAGGGCCGACACGCAGTATTTT; clone size: NA; V gene: TRBV7-2; J gene: TRBJ2-3; D gene: TRBD2
CDR3 protein: CASCQEAGLAGYNEQFF; CDR3 DNA: TGTGCCTCCTGCCAAGAGGCAGGACTAGCGGGCTACAATGAGCAGTTCTTC; clone size: NA; V gene: TRBV3-1; J gene: TRBJ2-1; D gene: TRBD2
CDR3 protein: CASSPLAGGPNNEQFF; CDR3 DNA: TGTGCCAGCTCACCCTTAGCGGGAGGGCCTAACAATGAGCAGTTCTTC; clone size: many; V gene: TRBV18; J gene: TRBJ2-1; D gene: TRBD2
CDR3 protein: CASSFGGATTYNEQFF; CDR3 DNA: TGTGCCAGCAGCTTCGGTGGGGCTACGACCTACAATGAGCAGTTCTTC; clone size: few; V gene: TRBV5-6; J gene: TRBJ2-1; D gene: NA
CDR3 protein: CAFCLPLGRGVSGANVLTF; CDR3 DNA: TGTGCCTTCTGTTTACCTCTAGGCAGGGGGGTCTCTGGGGCCAACGTCCTGACTTTC; clone size: NA; V gene: TRBV12-3/TRBV12-4; J gene: TRBJ2-6; D gene: NA
CDR3 protein: CASSPDQRYTEAFF; CDR3 DNA: TGTGCCAGCAGCCCGGACCAGAGGTACACTGAAGCTTTCTTT; clone size: many; V gene: TRBV11-1; J gene: TRBJ1-1; D gene: NA
CDR3 protein: CASSLVAGNTIYF; CDR3 DNA: TGTGCCAGCAGCTTAGTCGCTGGAAACACCATATATTTT; clone size: few; V gene: TRBV7-9; J gene: TRBJ1-3; D gene: NA
CDR3 protein: CASSTLGDTEAFF; CDR3 DNA: TGTGCCAGCTCGACTCTGGGGGACACTGAAGCTTTCTTT; clone size: many; V gene: TRBV12-3/TRBV12-4; J gene: TRBJ1-1; D gene: NA
CDR3 protein: CAISTTGPDTQYF; CDR3 DNA: TGTGCCATCAGTACAACAGGGCCCGATACGCAGTATTTT; clone size: many; V gene: TRBV10-3; J gene: TRBJ2-3; D gene: NA
CDR3 protein: CASSDKRSSYNEQFF; CDR3 DNA: TGTGCCAGCAGCGATAAACGGAGCTCCTACAATGAGCAGTTCTTC; clone size: NA; V gene: TRBV9; J gene: TRBJ2-1; D gene: NA
CDR3 protein: CASSFKYRPPYNEQFF; CDR3 DNA: TGTGCCAGCAGCTTTAAGTATCGGCCCCCCTACAATGAGCAGTTCTTC; clone size: many; V gene: TRBV7-2; J gene: TRBJ2-1; D gene: NA
CDR3 protein: CASSLGTVSNQPQHF; CDR3 DNA: TGTGCCAGCAGCTTAGGGACGGTTAGCAATCAGCCCCAGCATTTT; clone size: many; V gene: TRBV7-2; J gene: TRBJ1-5; D gene: NA
CDR3 protein: CASSLATPREQFF; CDR3 DNA: TGCGCCAGCAGCTTGGCCACGCCGCGGGAGCAGTTCTTC; clone size: NA; V gene: TRBV5-1; J gene: TRBJ2-1; D gene: NA
CDR3 protein: CASSLDRWGGEQYF; CDR3 DNA: TGTGCCAGCAGCTTAGATCGTTGGGGCGGCGAGCAGTACTTC; clone size: once; V gene: TRBV7-9; J gene: TRBJ2-7; D gene: NA
CDR3 protein: CASSFDLFRGTDTQYF; CDR3 DNA: TGCGCCAGCAGCTTTGACCTCTTCAGGGGCACAGATACGCAGTATTTT; clone size: few; V gene: TRBV5-1; J gene: TRBJ2-3; D gene: NA
CDR3 protein: CSAGRNGVGQETQYF; CDR3 DNA: TGCAGTGCCGGACGTAACGGAGTGGGGCAAGAGACCCAGTACTTC; clone size: few; V gene: TRBV20-1; J gene: TRBJ2-5; D gene: NA
CDR3 protein: CASSLQYMLAGDEQYF; CDR3 DNA: TGTGCCAGCAGCTTACAATATATGCTAGCGGGAGACGAGCAGTACTTC; clone size: few; V gene: TRBV7-2; J gene: TRBJ2-7; D gene: TRBD2
CDR3 protein: CASSRHERTEAFF; CDR3 DNA: TGTGCCAGCTCACGACATGAACGCACTGAAGCTTTCTTT; clone size: many; V gene: TRBV18; J gene: TRBJ1-1; D gene: NA
CDR3 protein: CASSPYRLGSSTDTQYF; CDR3 DNA: TGTGCCAGCAGCCCGTATAGACTAGGTTCTAGCACAGATACGCAGTATTTT; clone size: NA; V gene: TRBV7-8; J gene: TRBJ2-3; D gene: NA
CDR3 protein: CATQGSYNSPLHF; CDR3 DNA: TGTGCTACGCAGGGCTCCTATAATTCACCCCTCCACTTT; clone size: few; V gene: TRBV7-2; J gene: TRBJ1-6; D gene: NA
CDR3 protein: CASSVLGGTNTEAFF; CDR3 DNA: TGTGCCAGCAGCGTACTCGGTGGGACGAACACTGAAGCTTTCTTT; clone size: few; V gene: TRBV9; J gene: TRBJ1-1; D gene: NA
CDR3 protein: CASSPDRGGPYEQYF; CDR3 DNA: TGTGCCAGTAGTCCGGACAGGGGGGGACCCTACGAGCAGTACTTC; clone size: few; V gene: TRBV19; J gene: TRBJ2-7; D gene: TRBD1
CDR3 protein: CASSYHVGELFF; CDR3 DNA: TGCGCCAGCAGCTACCACGTCGGGGAGCTGTTTTTT; clone size: NA; V gene: TRBV5-1; J gene: TRBJ2-2; D gene: NA
CDR3 protein: CASSLAITGAGNTIYF; CDR3 DNA: TGTGCCAGCAGCTTAGCGATCACAGGGGCTGGAAACACCATATATTTT; clone size: few; V gene: TRBV7-9; J gene: TRBJ1-3; D gene: TRBD1
CDR3 protein: CASSSGTDNYGYTF; CDR3 DNA: TGCGCCAGCAGCTCCGGGACGGATAACTATGGCTACACCTTC; clone size: many; V gene: TRBV5-1; J gene: TRBJ1-2; D gene: NA
CDR3 protein: CASSLFSNAEAFF; CDR3 DNA: TGTGCCAGCAGTCTGTTTTCGAATGCTGAAGCTTTCTTT; clone size: few; V gene: TRBV25-1; J gene: TRBJ1-1; D gene: NA
CDR3 protein: CASSQKTKDPYEQYF; CDR3 DNA: TGCGCCAGCAGTCAGAAGACGAAGGACCCCTACGAGCAGTACTTC; clone size: NA; V gene: TRBV23-1; J gene: TRBJ2-7; D gene: NA
CDR3 protein: CASSLGASGSIAEQYF; CDR3 DNA: TGTGCCAGCAGCTTAGGCGCTAGCGGGAGTATCGCCGAGCAGTACTTC; clone size: NA; V gene: TRBV7-2; J gene: TRBJ2-7; D gene: TRBD2
CDR3 protein: CASRTGSSYEQYF; CDR3 DNA: TGTGCCAGCAGAACGGGGTCCTCCTACGAGCAGTACTTC; clone size: NA; V gene: TRBV5-6; J gene: TRBJ2-7; D gene: NA
CDR3 protein: CASSLPLAGVNNEQFF; CDR3 DNA: TGTGCCAGCAGCTTACCCCTAGCGGGAGTTAACAATGAGCAGTTCTTC; clone size: few; V gene: TRBV5-8; J gene: TRBJ2-1; D gene: TRBD2
CDR3 protein: CASSPRVSRETQYF; CDR3 DNA: TGTGCCAGCAGCCCGCGGGTCAGCAGGGAGACCCAGTACTTC; clone size: NA; V gene: TRBV27; J gene: TRBJ2-5; D gene: NA
CDR3 protein: CASSQEASGSYNEQFF; CDR3 DNA: TGCGCCAGCAGCCAAGAGGCTAGCGGCTCCTACAATGAGCAGTTCTTC; clone size: few; V gene: TRBV4-3; J gene: TRBJ2-1; D gene: TRBD2
CDR3 protein: CASSYESGGQDTQYF; CDR3 DNA: TGTGCCAGCAGTTACGAGTCGGGAGGGCAAGATACGCAGTATTTT; clone size: NA; V gene: TRBV6-5; J gene: TRBJ2-3; D gene: TRBD2
CDR3 protein: CASSSAVGQGEPQHF; CDR3 DNA: TGCGCCAGCAGCTCAGCCGTGGGACAGGGAGAGCCCCAGCATTTT; clone size: NA; V gene: TRBV4-1; J gene: TRBJ1-5; D gene: TRBD1
CDR3 protein: CASSLSTTGVNTEAFF; CDR3 DNA: TGCGCCAGCTCACTTTCTACCACAGGGGTGAACACTGAAGCTTTCTTT; clone size: NA; V gene: TRBV18; J gene: TRBJ1-1; D gene: TRBD1
CDR3 protein: CASSPPTPLHGGYF; CDR3 DNA: TGTGCCAGCAGCCCACCGACCCCCCTTCACGGCGGCTATTTT; clone size: NA; V gene: TRBV7-9; J gene: TRBJ2-3; D gene: NA
CDR3 protein: CASSYQDRDEQYF; CDR3 DNA: TGTGCCAGCAGTTACCAGGACAGGGACGAGCAGTACTTC; clone size: many; V gene: TRBV12-3/TRBV12-4; J gene: TRBJ2-7; D gene: TRBD1
CDR3 protein: CASSPDQAETQYF; CDR3 DNA: TGTGCCAGCAGCCCGGACCAGGCGGAGACCCAGTACTTC; clone size: few; V gene: TRBV3-1; J gene: TRBJ2-5; D gene: NA
CDR3 protein: CASSLAGEQYF; CDR3 DNA: TGTGCCAGCAGCTTAGCAGGCGAGCAGTACTTC; clone size: many; V gene: TRBV7-2; J gene: TRBJ2-7; D gene: NA
CDR3 protein: CASSLRRVYEQYF; CDR3 DNA: TGTGCCAGCAGCTTACGGAGGGTCTACGAGCAGTACTTC; clone size: few; V gene: TRBV7-2; J gene: TRBJ2-7; D gene: NA
CDR3 protein: CSARRGEKGGKNIQYF; CDR3 DNA: TGCAGTGCTAGGCGAGGAGAGAAGGGCGGCAAAAACATTCAGTACTTC; clone size: few; V gene: TRBV20-1; J gene: TRBJ2-4; D gene: NA
CDR3 protein: CASSLLAGALTDTQYF; CDR3 DNA: TGCGCCAGCAGCTTGTTGGCGGGAGCACTCACAGATACGCAGTATTTT; clone size: many; V gene: TRBV5-1; J gene: TRBJ2-3; D gene: TRBD2
CDR3 protein: CASSLLRSAGGLNEQFF; CDR3 DNA: TGTGCCAGCAGTTTATTGAGGTCGGCGGGAGGGCTCAATGAGCAGTTCTTC; clone size: NA; V gene: TRBV12-3/TRBV12-4; J gene: TRBJ2-1; D gene: TRBD2